Sequencing of this TCR beta chain was carried out in a study of blood T cell repertoires in COVID-19 (dated by TCRdb to 2018 to 2021). Describing the broader study: Samples from collaborators originated in the United States, Italy and Spain and spanned both the acute and convalescent phases of COVID-19. Where available, HLA class I and class II types were obtained from metadata supplied by the sample provider rather than from assay-based typing. Samples were obtained from the ongoing ImmuneRACE study (first 160 participants) and from roughly 1,300 subjects provided by 6 global collaborators. The dataset comprised deeply sampled blood TCRbeta repertoires from subjects exposed to, actively infected with, or recovered from COVID-19. The prospective study material was composed of cDNA or gDNA derived from T cells, B-cell-depleted T cells, or PBMCs. A freely available public database, intended as a resource for researchers studying the immune response to SARS-CoV-2, is where the repertoires were released. Sample metadata almost always included a de-identified subject ID, COVID-19 status, age in years and sex.

Each collaborating institution followed its own protocols to collect whole blood in K2EDTA tubes. Collaborator samples were shipped for TCRbeta analysis as frozen whole blood, isolated PBMCs, or DNA extracted from either sample type. General study outcomes and caveats: How much clinical and demographic metadata was included differed by source and by participant, and the metadata was provided uncurated.

TCRbeta CDR3 regions were amplified from genomic DNA by means of the immunoSEQ Assay, a bias-controlled multiplex PCR. Concerning the study's data processing: The number of nucleated cells in each sample was estimated by amplification of reference gene primers within the assay. Sequence reads were collapsed and filtered to measure the absolute abundance of every unique TCRbeta CDR3 rearrangement. Productive Simpson clonality was computed per sample as the square root of Simpson's diversity index over productive rearrangements. TCRdb limited this immuneACCESS table to in-frame rearrangements with V and J called. A share of clones is missing; checked studies link under half to unresolved V genes, and the rest is unexplained. That table is the source of V, J and clone size, and D and trimming were worked out from the DNA. The sample table records a few hundred thousand clones; around 86% of these occur just once. More than 6.5% of the sample is taken by the ten largest.

With regard to this clone: Its antigen is currently not known. Base qualities are missing; no much larger clone stands one base away. This sample includes further DNA sequences coding for the same CDR3.

From cysteine to phenylalanine, the CDR3 is 14 amino acids long. Only CDR3 DNA is held: 42 bases, read in frame from base 1. Unmatched junction bases come to 1, with V trimmed by 0 bases and J by 3 bases. CDR1 SGHRS and CDR2 YFSETQ are derived from the germline V gene. Sequencing was carried out using peripheral blood. The rearranged chain carries TRBV5-1 and TRBJ2-3, and 7 junctional nucleotides match TRBD1. The TCR sequence derives from a woman in her 70s with active or convalescent COVID-19. The nucleotide sequence reads TGCGCCAGCAGCTTGGACAGGGGAACAGATACGCAGTATTTT. This yields the protein CASSLDRGTDTQYF.